This passage covers 24 T cell receptor beta chains from one sample sequenced in a study of blood T cells in healthy people across ages. The second PCR ran roughly 7 to 12 cycles with a sample-barcoded 5' primer and J-beta primers. TCRdb re-derived calls from the 5' RACE reads in MiXCR, one entry per CDR3 protein. This table holds 700,000 to 850,000 distinct CDR3 sequences, about 36% found once. What was sequenced was blood. Receptors were obtained from a man aged 18 to 29 in good health.

Here the CDR3 DNA reads TGTGCCACCAGCAGAGATACGGGAACTGAAGCTTTCTTT. It encodes CATSRDTGTEAFF. This rearrangement joins TRBV15 to TRBJ1-1; D uncertain. CDR1 is LNHNV and CDR2 is YYDKDF in the germline V gene (reference sequence). V gave up 0 bases and J gave up 5 bases, with 7 bases separating them. CDR3 length equals 13 residues.

This chain uses TRBV7-2 with TRBJ2-2; 8 positions agree with TRBD1. There are 13 residues in the CDR3. Germline V CDR1 and CDR2: SGHTA, FQGNSA. J gave up 7 bases and V 6 bases, and 4 bases lay outside the gene matches. CDR3 sequence reads: CASSRTGNGELFF. The CDR3 nucleotides are TGTGCCAGCAGTCGGACAGGGAACGGGGAGCTGTTTTTT.

V gene TRBV21-1 combines with J gene TRBJ2-3. TRBV21-1 is annotated as a pseudogene. CDR3 length equals 17 residues. CDR3 sequence reads: CASSKVPSGRSTDTQYF. For the CDR3, the DNA is TGTGCCAGCAGCAAAGTGCCTAGCGGGCGTAGCACAGATACGCAGTATTTT.

The rearrangement joins TRBV20-1 to TRBJ2-3, with a possible D match to TRBD1 (6 bases). The CDR3 length is 15 residues. The V and J ends lost 2 bases and 5 bases respectively, with 17 bases between them. Germline V gene data show CDR1 as DFQATT and CDR2 as SNEGSKA (reference sequence). The CDR3 region has the DNA TGCAGTGCTAGACCCCTCCAGGGGTGGGTAGATACGCAGTATTTT. Protein sequence: CSARPLQGWVDTQYF.

This clonotype was recorded at least ten times. This chain links TRBV12-3 or TRBV12-4 with TRBJ2-5, with D possibly TRBD1 on 5 matching bases. The V gene lost 1 base and the J gene lost 5 bases, with 11 bases spanning the gap. This CDR3 is 14 amino acids long. As DNA, the CDR3 is TGTGCCAGCAGTTTAGTAGGGGTAGGGGAGACCCAGTACTTC. Amino acids: CASSLVGVGETQYF.

This clonotype was picked up a small number of times. The rearrangement links TRBV7-2 to TRBJ2-5; unclear D gene. The CDR3 contains 12 residues. V gave up 6 bases and J gave up 7 bases, with 12 bases separating them. Germline V gene lookup returns CDR1 SGHTA and CDR2 FQGNSA. CDR3 loop: CASRPTSRTQYF. As DNA, the CDR3 is TGTGCCAGCAGGCCCACTTCCCGGACCCAGTACTTC.

This clonotype was recorded at least ten times. The rearrangement uses TRBV4-3 and TRBJ2-3; maybe TRBD1 (5 bases). Trimming removed 0 bases at V and 3 bases at J, with 7 bases between. CDR3 length: 14 residues. CDR1 and CDR2 (germline): LGHNA, YSLEER. The CDR3: CASSQDRGTDTQYF. Here the CDR3 DNA reads TGCGCCAGCAGCCAAGATAGGGGAACAGATACGCAGTATTTT.

V is TRBV7-2 and J is TRBJ1-4; no clear D gene. Germline CDR1 SGHTA, CDR2 FQGNSA. Trimming took off 5 bases at V and 0 bases at J, with 10 bases between the two ends. This CDR3 has 15 amino acids. The CDR3 coding sequence is TGTGCCAGCAGCGCCCTCCCTGCAACTAATGAAAAACTGTTTTTT. This encodes CASSALPATNEKLFF.

This clonotype was recorded many times. The chain is built from TRBV6-2 or TRBV6-3 and TRBJ1-2, with TRBD1 matching over 9 bases. V shed 6 bases, J shed 7 bases, and the junction held 6 bases outside the gene matches. This CDR3 contains 13 residues. The germline V gene encodes CDR1 MNHEY and CDR2 SVGEGT. DNA for the CDR3: TGTGCCAGCAGGCCCGGGACAGGGTTTGGCTACACCTTC. Translating gives CASRPGTGFGYTF.

This chain connects TRBV10-3 to TRBJ2-7; possible D gene TRBD2, 6 bases. The V gene lost 5 bases and the J gene lost 4 bases, with 9 bases spanning the gap. The CDR3 has 12 amino acids. Germline-derived CDR1 and CDR2 are ENHRY and SYGVKD. The chain's CDR3 is CAISQGGYEQYF. In DNA, the CDR3 is TGTGCCATCAGTCAGGGAGGATACGAGCAGTACTTC.

J is TRBJ2-7 and V is TRBV11-2; TRBD1 aligns across 7 bases. The CDR3 length is 14 residues. CDR1 is SGHAT, CDR2 FQNNGV, per germline. Trimming removed 6 bases from V and 0 bases from J; junction bases left unmatched: 5. In DNA form, the CDR3 reads TGTGCCAGCAGTAGGCCAGGGGGCTCCTACGAGCAGTACTTC. It codes for CASSRPGGSYEQYF.

The chain recombines TRBV4-3 with TRBJ2-2; D unresolved. From germline, CDR1 is LGHNA and CDR2 YSLEER. V shed 1 base and J shed 6 bases, with 21 bases lying between them. The CDR3 spans 18 residues. The CDR3 DNA sequence: TGCGCCAGCAGCCAAGTAATGATCTTTGGCTCACGGGCCGGGGAGCTGTTTTTT. Its translation is CASSQVMIFGSRAGELFF.

Note on this clonotype: This may arise from a read error, as a much more abundant clone is one base away. The rearrangement uses TRBV4-1 and TRBJ2-3; maybe TRBD1 (5 bases). This CDR3 is 16 amino acids long. Germline CDR1 MGHRA, CDR2 YSYEKL. Here the CDR3 reads CASSSRRGKATGTQYF. CDR3 coding DNA: TGCGCCAGCAGCAGTCGACGCGGAAAGGCCACAGGTACGCAGTATTTT.

J is TRBJ2-3 and V is TRBV5-1; the D is unclear. The germline gives CDR1 SGHRS, CDR2 YFSETQ. The V end was cut by 0 bases, the J end by 6 bases, with 8 bases between. The CDR3 is made up of 13 amino acids. CDR3 amino acids: CASSLVWSDTQYF. CDR3 sequence (DNA): TGCGCCAGCAGCTTGGTATGGAGCGATACGCAGTATTTT.

This clonotype was recorded many times. This chain joins TRBV3-1 and TRBJ2-7, with D unclear. The ends were cut back, 3 bases at V and 5 bases at J, with 8 bases in the middle. The V gene's germline CDR1 is LGHDT and CDR2 YNNKEL (reference sequence). CDR3 length: 12 amino acids. CDR3 nucleotides: TGTGCCAGCAGCCAGAGCCGTAACGAGCAGTACTTC. Protein product: CASSQSRNEQYF.

This clonotype was detected many times. The chain couples TRBV27 to TRBJ2-5; 8 bases agree with TRBD2. After removal of 8 bases from V and 4 bases from J, the junction contained 6 bases not matched to a gene. The CDR3 extends over 13 amino acids. Germline CDR1 and CDR2: MNHEY and SMNVEV (reference sequence). DNA of the CDR3: TGTGCCAGCTCCGATAGCGGGGCAGAGACCCAGTACTTC. This translates into CASSDSGAETQYF.

The genes are TRBV29-1 and TRBJ2-5; 8 bases map to TRBD1. This CDR3 is built from 13 residues. Germline-derived CDR1 and CDR2 are SQVTM and ANQGSEA. The V gene end was trimmed by 4 bases and the J gene end by 5 bases; junction bases not matched to a gene: 6. The CDR3, as DNA: TGCAGCGTTGGACAGGGGTTGGGTGAGACCCAGTACTTC. Protein: CSVGQGLGETQYF.

This clonotype appeared a single time. The V call is TRBV30, the J call TRBJ1-1, with D hard to call. Per germline, CDR1 GTSNPN and CDR2 SVGIG (reference sequence). This CDR3 has 12 residues. With 0 bases removed from V and 5 bases from J, the gap between germline ends came to 7 bases. The CDR3 region has the DNA TGTGCCTGGAGTGTACGTAGGACTGAAGCTTTCTTT. This codes for CAWSVRRTEAFF.

J is TRBJ2-2 and V is TRBV7-2, with TRBD1 matching 9 bases. Trimming at V came to 5 bases and at J to 2 bases, leaving 9 bases not matched to a gene. Germline V gene data show CDR1 as SGHTA and CDR2 as FQGNSA. The CDR3 is 17 amino acids. The CDR3 nucleotides are TGTGCCAGCAGCGACGCCGGGACAGGGTATAACACCGGGGAGCTGTTTTTT. Amino acids: CASSDAGTGYNTGELFF.

This sequence joins TRBV7-9 and TRBJ2-1; TRBD2 agrees at 9 bases. In germline, CDR1 is SEHNR, CDR2 FQNEAQ (reference sequence). This CDR3 spans 13 amino acids. The V gene end was trimmed by 9 bases and the J gene end by 4 bases; junction bases not matched to a gene: 4. This CDR3 reads CASVGLAYNEQFF. As DNA, the CDR3 is TGTGCCAGTGTGGGACTAGCTTACAATGAGCAGTTCTTC.

Remarks on this clonotype: A clone one base away is much larger, so this may be a read error. The rearrangement links TRBV10-3 to TRBJ2-1; a weak D match, TRBD2 (6 bases). The J call is doubtful: the DNA matches TRBJ2-7 better. The CDR3 consists of 16 residues. From germline, CDR1 is ENHRY and CDR2 SYGVKD. The CDR3 nucleotides are TGTGCCATCAGGGAGGGTAAGGACACCATCTACAATGAGCAGTACTTC. It yields the protein CAIREGKDTIYNEQYF.

The gene calls are TRBV4-3 and TRBJ1-4; weak D call: TRBD1 (5 bases). CDR1 is LGHNA, CDR2 YSLEER, per germline. V lost 1 base to trimming and J lost 8 bases, with 17 bases between them. The CDR3 loop spans 16 amino acids. The CDR3 DNA reads as TGCGCCAGCAGCCAAGTGTCGGGACCCCAGAGAGAAAAACTGTTTTTT. Amino acids: CASSQVSGPQREKLFF.

The chain has TRBV7-2 and TRBJ1-1; D gene uncertain. The V end lost 6 bases, the J end lost 4 bases, and 12 bases lay between the germline ends. The germline CDR1 and CDR2 sequences are SGHTA and FQGNSA. The CDR3 is 13 amino acids. The CDR3 coding sequence is TGTGCCAGCAGTCCATTCTGGGGCACTGAAGCTTTCTTT. Residues: CASSPFWGTEAFF. The complete variable domain, with remaining parts taken from reference TRBV7-2 and TRBJ1-1, reads GAGVSQSPSNKVTEKGKDVELRCDPISGHTALYWYRQSLGQGLEFLIYFQGNSAPDKSGLPSDRFSAERTGGSVSTLTIQRTQQEDSAVYLCASSPFWGTEAFFGQGTRLTVV.

V is TRBV12-3 or TRBV12-4 and J is TRBJ1-5; D not resolved. V dropped 8 bases and J dropped 2 bases, with 10 bases sitting between them. CDR3 length: 13 residues. The CDR3 nucleotides read TGTGCCAGCGTGTTCGGCGGCAATCAGCCCCAGCATTTT. Translating gives CASVFGGNQPQHF.